This note documents a single TCR beta chain sequence. This entry is derived from a study of blood T cell repertoires in COVID-19. TCRdb keeps only in-frame clones here, not all; method: immunoSEQ multiplex PCR. This sample has tens of thousands of clones; about 89% occur once, and the top ten carry more than 5%. The receptor was derived from a man aged 55 to 70 with COVID-19, enrolled during active disease. The sample comprised peripheral blood.

The CDR3 protein is CASSFGQRNTIYF. As DNA, the CDR3 is TGCGCCAGCAGCTTTGGACAGAGAAACACCATATATTTT. V is TRBV5-1 and J is TRBJ1-3; D may be TRBD1 (6 bases). Germline V lookup: CDR1 SGHRS, CDR2 YFSETQ. V was trimmed by 2 bases and J by 5 bases, leaving 8 bases between them. The CDR3 has 13 amino acids.